The rows below give T cell receptor beta chains drawn from one sample of a study of PD-1 blockade in classical Hodgkin lymphoma. This table comes from immunoSEQ multiplex PCR, and its TCRdb copy is limited to in-frame clones, with some not included. The sample lists 31,000 or so clones, roughly four fifths occurring once. The input for sequencing was CD4+ T cells from blood, taken before the fourth cycle of nivolumab. These receptors all stem from a human donor with classical Hodgkin lymphoma. The conserved cysteine and the conserved F or W are not part of the CDR3 here.

cdr3_length	v_call	j_call	cdr3_aa
14	TRBV5-6	TRBJ2-3	ASSLATGSGTDTQY
14	TRBV10-3	TRBJ2-3	AISDAAGANTDTQY
12	TRBV7-2	TRBJ1-3	ASSVDRGRNTIY
13	TRBV7-2	TRBJ2-1	ASSLARGAYNEQF
12	TRBV12-5	TRBJ1-1	ASARQGVNTEAF
10	TRBV6-5	TRBJ1-1	ASSRTGVEAF
11	TRBV7-9	TRBJ2-7	ASMGLSSYEQY
13	TRBV6-5	TRBJ1-1	ASSYQAGPNTEAF
11	TRBV25-1	TRBJ2-3	ASSRDSTDTQY
13	TRBV5-1	TRBJ1-4	ASSRLTLGDEKLF
10	TRBV10-3	TRBJ1-5	ATGDGNQPQH
14	TRBV25-1	TRBJ1-4	ASSEYRGATNEKLF
12	TRBV5-1	TRBJ2-7	ASSSGRTPYEQY
12	TRBV6-5	TRBJ1-2	ASSSGFLVGGYT
13	TRBV7-2	TRBJ2-5	ASSLDLAGEETQY
13	TRBV7-2	TRBJ2-5	ASSLTASGGETQY